Below, 32 T cell receptor beta chains from the same sample are listed, as sequenced in a study of blood T cell repertoires in COVID-19. Profiling relied on immunoSEQ multiplex PCR, and the TCRdb table lists in-frame clones only, not all of them. Of about 45,000 clones in the sample, roughly 88% were seen once. Sequenced: peripheral blood. Every receptor here comes from a woman of 80 years or more with acute or convalescent COVID-19.

The chain carries TRBV2 and TRBJ2-2, with a weak D call TRBD1 (6 bases). The CDR3 covers 14 residues. Trimming took off 8 bases at V and 3 bases at J, with 13 bases between the two ends. Germline V lookup: CDR1 SNHLY, CDR2 FYNNEI. In DNA, the CDR3 is TGTGCCAGCCTTCTCAACAGGGACACCGGGGAGCTGTTTTTT. This gives the protein CASLLNRDTGELFF.

The chain joins TRBV19 to TRBJ2-1, with TRBD1 matching 7 bases. V dropped 5 bases and J dropped 3; count of bases not matched to a gene: 16. The CDR3 runs to 18 residues. The germline V gene encodes CDR1 LNHDA and CDR2 SQIVND (reference sequence). The CDR3 coding sequence is TGTGCCAGTAGTCGTCCCACAGGGGCAGCGGCTGGCTACAATGAGCAGTTCTTC. Its protein product is CASSRPTGAAAGYNEQFF.

This clone was detected only a few times. CDR3 in amino acids: CASRDRGSNQPQHF. DNA of the CDR3: TGTGCCAGCAGGGACAGGGGAAGCAATCAGCCCCAGCATTTT. V gene TRBV2 combines with J gene TRBJ1-5; TRBD1 matches 9 bases. The CDR3 loop spans 14 amino acids. The V and J ends lost 6 bases and 1 base, in that order; junction bases with no gene match: 1. Per germline, CDR1 SNHLY and CDR2 FYNNEI.

This clone appeared once. The genes are TRBV28 and TRBJ2-2; 7 nucleotides align to TRBD2. The germline gives CDR1 MDHEN, CDR2 SYDVKM. The CDR3 extends over 15 amino acids. The trim removed 3 bases at V and 6 bases at J, leaving 7 bases unmatched. Written as DNA, the CDR3 is TGTGCCAGCAGTTTTGGCGGGAGAAACGCCGGGGAGCTGTTTTTT. Its translation is CASSFGGRNAGELFF.

This clone came up once. This chain links TRBV15 with TRBJ2-7, with 8 nucleotides matching TRBD1. The CDR3 extends over 16 amino acids. Germline V CDR1 and CDR2: LNHNV, YYDKDF (reference sequence). V dropped 1 base and J dropped 3; count of bases not matched to a gene: 8. In DNA, the CDR3 is TGTGCCACCAGCAGAGGGGCCGAGACAGGGGACTACGAGCAGTACTTC. Residues: CATSRGAETGDYEQYF. Full variable domain (outside the CDR3, taken from reference TRBV15 and TRBJ2-7): DAMVIQNPRYQVTQFGKPVTLSCSQTLNHNVMYWYQQKSSQAPKLLFHYYDKDFNNEADTPDNFQSRRPNTSFCFLDIRSPGLGDTAMYLCATSRGAETGDYEQYFGPGTRLTVT.

This chain connects TRBV5-4 to TRBJ1-3, with a possible D match to TRBD1 (6 bases). The CDR3 runs to 16 residues. V shed 0 bases and J shed 2 bases, with 12 bases lying between them. Germline V gene sequence: CDR1 SGHNT, CDR2 YYREEE (reference sequence). The CDR3 nucleotides are TGTGCCAGCAGCTTGGCTATGACAGGTGCTGGAAACACCATATATTTT. This encodes CASSLAMTGAGNTIYF.

This sequence joins TRBV2 and TRBJ2-7, with D perhaps matching TRBD1 or TRBD2 (7 bases each). Germline values: CDR1 SNHLY, CDR2 FYNNEI. This CDR3 contains 16 residues. The DNA for the CDR3 is TGTCCCACCAGGGGGGGGGAACGGGTGGGCTCCTACGAGCAGTACTTC. Residues: CPTRGGERVGSYEQYF.

The chain recombines TRBV30 with TRBJ2-3; perhaps TRBD2 as D (7 bases). This CDR3 is 13 amino acids long. The germline CDR1 and CDR2 sequences are GTSNPN and SVGIG (reference sequence). The CDR3 DNA follows: TGTGCAATGGGGGGGCGGTGGACAGATACGCAGTATTTT. Amino acids: CAMGGRWTDTQYF.

The chain recombines TRBV27 with TRBJ2-7, with 9 bases that match TRBD2. The CDR3 extends over 15 amino acids. V lost 6 bases, J lost 2 bases, and 8 bases stayed unmatched. Germline CDR1 MNHEY, CDR2 SMNVEV (reference sequence). Here the CDR3 reads CASSLTSGPAYEQYF. The CDR3, as DNA: TGTGCCAGCAGCCTCACTAGCGGGCCTGCCTACGAGCAGTACTTC.

This clone was counted once. The chain combines TRBV6-5 with TRBJ1-4; 9 positions agree with TRBD1. V trimming: 5 bases; J trimming: 8 bases; junction bases outside the gene matches: 6. CDR3 length equals 14 residues. Germline V CDR1 and CDR2: MNHEY, SVGAGI. The CDR3 DNA follows: TGTGCCAGCAGTACAACAGGGGGCGAAGAAAAACTGTTTTTT. Protein product: CASSTTGGEEKLFF.

This clone showed up just a few times. Other DNA sequences in the same sample also yield this CDR3. The chain recombines TRBV3-1 (or the pseudogene TRBV3-2) with TRBJ2-1; maybe TRBD1 (6 bases). Germline V gene data show CDR1 as LGHDT and CDR2 as YNNKEL (reference sequence). The ends were cut back, 3 bases at V and 0 bases at J, with 12 bases in the middle. The length of the CDR3 is 16 residues. The chain's CDR3 is CASSQDSGGSYNEQFF. DNA for the CDR3: TGTGCCAGCAGCCAGGACAGCGGTGGCTCCTACAATGAGCAGTTCTTC.

This clone was seen a single time. V gene TRBV20-1 combines with J gene TRBJ1-3; D is unclear. CDR1 is DFQATT, CDR2 SNEGSKA, per germline (reference sequence). The CDR3 runs 14 residues. V was clipped by 3 bases and J by 0 bases, with 9 bases between them. The CDR3 region has the DNA TGCAGTGCTAGTCGGAGTCCCTCTGGAAACACCATATATTTT. It translates to CSASRSPSGNTIYF.

V and J are TRBV18 and TRBJ2-2, with D unclear. CDR1 KGHSH and CDR2 LQKENI come from the germline V gene. The germline V and J ends were trimmed by 6 bases and 8 bases, with 13 bases remaining between them. This CDR3 is 13 amino acids long. CDR3 sequence (DNA): TGTGCCAGCTCGCCCGTCTCAGGAGGGGAGCTGTTTTTT. Amino acid sequence: CASSPVSGGELFF.

The rearrangement joins TRBV27 to TRBJ2-5; D gene uncertain. Germline values: CDR1 MNHEY, CDR2 SMNVEV (reference sequence). This CDR3 comprises 13 residues. Trimming cost V 4 bases and J 2 bases, with 8 bases left between them. CDR3 DNA sequence: TGTGCCAGCAGTTCACACGAACAAGAGACCCAGTACTTC. Translation gives CASSSHEQETQYF.

The rearrangement links TRBV11-2 to TRBJ1-6; D is unresolved. Trimming shortened V by 2 bases and J by 6 bases, and 8 bases separated the two germline ends. This CDR3 region has 14 residues. Per the germline V gene, CDR1 is SGHAT and CDR2 is FQNNGV. CDR3: CASSLYRTNSPLHF. The CDR3, as DNA: TGTGCCAGCAGCTTATACAGAACTAATTCACCCCTCCACTTT.

The V gene is TRBV2, the J gene TRBJ1-5; D remains ambiguous. Per germline, CDR1 SNHLY and CDR2 FYNNEI. Trimming removed 4 bases at V and 3 bases at J, with 7 bases between. CDR3 size: 13 residues. The CDR3 reads CASSGALNQPQHF. CDR3 sequence (DNA): TGTGCCAGCAGTGGAGCTCTCAATCAGCCCCAGCATTTT.

This sequence joins TRBV2 and TRBJ1-5; D is undetermined. CDR3 size: 13 residues. The V gene lost 8 bases and the J gene lost 9 bases, with 17 bases spanning the gap. From germline, CDR1 is SNHLY and CDR2 FYNNEI. CDR3 loop: CASGKAVGTPQHF. The CDR3 nucleotides read TGTGCCAGCGGGAAAGCGGTGGGAACGCCCCAGCATTTT.

The rearrangement links TRBV18 to TRBJ2-7; TRBD2 matches 11 bases. V shed 5 bases and J 3 bases; nucleotides not matched to a gene: 9. Germline CDR1 KGHSH, CDR2 LQKENI. The CDR3 covers 16 residues. The CDR3 DNA sequence: TGTGCCAGCTCATCAATAGCGGGAGGGCCCCTCTACGAGCAGTACTTC. It encodes CASSSIAGGPLYEQYF. The variable domain in full, with the rest retrieved from reference TRBV18 and TRBJ2-7, is NAGVMQNPRHLVRRRGQEARLRCSPMKGHSHVYWYRQLPEEGLKFMVYLQKENIIDESGMPKERFSAEFPKEGPSILRIQQVVRGDSAAYFCASSSIAGGPLYEQYFGPGTRLTVT.

The genes are TRBV7-9 and TRBJ1-4; D gene ambiguous. The CDR3 consists of 15 residues. Trimming took off 4 bases at V and 5 bases at J, with 14 bases between the two ends. In germline, CDR1 is SEHNR, CDR2 FQNEAQ (reference sequence). The CDR3 reads CASSSLRAQNEKLFF. CDR3 nucleotides: TGTGCCAGCAGCTCCCTGCGGGCCCAGAATGAAAAACTGTTTTTT. The full variable domain, with the rest looked up from reference TRBV7-9 and TRBJ1-4, is DTGVSQNPRHKITKRGQNVTFRCDPISEHNRLYWYRQTLGQGPEFLTYFQNEAQLEKSRLLSDRFSAERPKGSFSTLEIQRTEQGDSAMYLCASSSLRAQNEKLFFGSGTQLSVL.

This sequence joins TRBV7-9 and TRBJ2-5, with D possibly being TRBD2 (5 bases). Per the germline V gene, CDR1 is SEHNR and CDR2 is FQNEAQ (reference sequence). Trimming took off 2 bases at V and 9 bases at J, with 10 bases between the two ends. CDR3 length: 12 amino acids. The CDR3 bases are TGTGCCAGCAGCTTATCTGAGGAGGCCCAGTACTTC. It codes for CASSLSEEAQYF.

V usage is TRBV9 and J usage is TRBJ2-3; 7 nucleotides match TRBD2. The CDR3 is 13 residues long. Germline V gene sequence: CDR1 SGDLS, CDR2 YYNGEE. Germline trimming cut 0 bases from V and 5 bases from J; bases unmatched to any gene: 0. This CDR3 is CASSVGTRDTQYF. CDR3 bases: TGTGCCAGCAGCGTAGGGACTAGAGATACGCAGTATTTT.

The rearrangement uses TRBV6-1 and TRBJ2-2; D might be TRBD2 (5 bases). With 1 base removed from V and 6 bases from J, the gap between germline ends came to 18 bases. This CDR3 is 17 amino acids long. The germline CDR1 and CDR2 sequences are MNHNS and SASEGT. DNA of the CDR3: TGTGCCAGCAGTGAAGAAGGAGGAGGACCCTTATCCGGGGAGCTGTTTTTT. Its translation: CASSEEGGGPLSGELFF.

This clone was seen a handful of times. The CDR3 sequence: CASSSDSSYNEQFF. DNA for the CDR3: TGCGCCAGCAGCTCGGACTCCTCCTACAATGAGCAGTTCTTC. This chain connects TRBV4-1 to TRBJ2-1; TRBD2 might be the D (5 bases). Germline V CDR1 and CDR2: MGHRA, YSYEKL. With 5 bases removed from V and 0 bases from J, the gap between germline ends came to 8 bases. The length of the CDR3 is 14 residues.

V is TRBV6-2 or TRBV6-3 and J is TRBJ1-5; 9 bases fit TRBD1. Trimming cost V 2 bases and J 4 bases; bases outside gene matches: 12. There are 18 residues in the CDR3. Germline V gene sequence: CDR1 MNHEY, CDR2 SVGEGT. For the CDR3, the DNA is TGTGCCAGCAGTTACGGAGGGACAGGGATGCGGAGAAATCAGCCCCAGCATTTT. Translation gives CASSYGGTGMRRNQPQHF.

This clone was seen only a few times. The J gene is TRBJ2-7, the V gene TRBV27; D is uncertain. The CDR3 consists of 13 residues. Germline V gene data show CDR1 as MNHEY and CDR2 as SMNVEV (reference sequence). The V gene lost 8 bases and the J gene lost 7 bases, with 18 bases spanning the gap. The CDR3 DNA reads as TGTGCCAGCGGTAGGCCCTCAGGTCGGGAGCAGTACTTC. It codes for CASGRPSGREQYF.

V is TRBV6-6 and J is TRBJ1-2; possibly TRBD1 for D (6 bases). The CDR3 is made up of 13 amino acids. CDR1 and CDR2 from the germline V gene are MNHNY and SVGAGI (reference sequence). Between the trimmed V and J ends, which lost 3 bases and 6 bases, there was a span of 11 bases. This CDR3 is CASSYTNRDGYTF. The CDR3 DNA reads TGTGCCAGCAGTTATACTAACAGGGATGGCTACACCTTC.

The rearrangement uses TRBV5-6 and TRBJ2-7; D is ambiguous. Germline V CDR1 and CDR2: SGHDT, YYEEEE. The CDR3 has 16 amino acids. Trimming took 4 bases from V and 6 from J, leaving 23 bases between them. In nucleotides, the CDR3 is TGTGCCAGCAGCCTCTTTACGGTAGTGAAGTTCGGCGAGCAGTACTTC. Its translation: CASSLFTVVKFGEQYF.

The count of this clone is one. The chain is built from TRBV5-4 and TRBJ2-1; 8 bases line up with TRBD2. The V gene end was trimmed by 0 bases and the J gene end by 7 bases; junction bases not matched to a gene: 3. Germline CDR1 reads SGHNT; CDR2 reads YYREEE (reference sequence). CDR3 size: 14 residues. The CDR3 bases are TGTGCCAGCAGCTTGGATGCGGGAGGTAATGAGCAGTTCTTC. It specifies CASSLDAGGNEQFF.

This chain's CDR3 is CASTIRGGPTYNEQFF. For the CDR3, the DNA is TGTGCCAGCACCATACGGGGGGGGCCCACCTACAATGAGCAGTTCTTC. This sequence joins TRBV7-9 and TRBJ2-1; 8 bases match TRBD2. The CDR3 runs to 16 residues. Germline CDR1 and CDR2: SEHNR and FQNEAQ (reference sequence). Trimming removed 7 bases from V and 2 bases from J; junction bases left unmatched: 10.

The chain links TRBV19 to TRBJ1-2; no clear D. Between the trimmed V and J ends, which lost 1 base and 4 bases, there was a span of 13 bases. The CDR3 runs to 15 residues. CDR1 is LNHDA and CDR2 is SQIVND in the germline V gene (reference sequence). In DNA, the CDR3 is TGTGCCAGTAGTATAGGACACGACGGCCCCTATGGCTACACCTTC. Its translation: CASSIGHDGPYGYTF.

The chain couples TRBV27 to TRBJ2-7; the D gene is possibly TRBD2 (6 bases). Trimming shortened V by 6 bases and J by 6 bases, and 18 bases separated the two germline ends. The CDR3 loop spans 14 amino acids. CDR1 is MNHEY and CDR2 is SMNVEV in the germline V gene (reference sequence). The CDR3 DNA follows: TGTGCCAGCAGCCCCAAGACCCGGGACTCCGAGCAGTACTTC. Translation: CASSPKTRDSEQYF.

The gene calls are TRBV2 and TRBJ2-7; 14 positions agree with TRBD2. CDR1 and CDR2 from the germline V gene are SNHLY and FYNNEI. This CDR3 comprises 15 residues. V was clipped by 4 bases and J by 7 bases; unmatched bases: 6. The CDR3 bases are TGTGCCAGCAGTGGGGGACTAGCGGGAGAGGGAGAGCAGTACTTC. Protein product: CASSGGLAGEGEQYF. Drawing the rest from reference TRBV2 and TRBJ2-7, the complete variable domain is EPEVTQTPSHQVTQMGQEVILRCVPISNHLYFYWYRQILGQKVEFLVSFYNNEISEKSEIFDDQFSVERPDGSNFTLKIRSTKLEDSAMYFCASSGGLAGEGEQYFGPGTRLTVT.